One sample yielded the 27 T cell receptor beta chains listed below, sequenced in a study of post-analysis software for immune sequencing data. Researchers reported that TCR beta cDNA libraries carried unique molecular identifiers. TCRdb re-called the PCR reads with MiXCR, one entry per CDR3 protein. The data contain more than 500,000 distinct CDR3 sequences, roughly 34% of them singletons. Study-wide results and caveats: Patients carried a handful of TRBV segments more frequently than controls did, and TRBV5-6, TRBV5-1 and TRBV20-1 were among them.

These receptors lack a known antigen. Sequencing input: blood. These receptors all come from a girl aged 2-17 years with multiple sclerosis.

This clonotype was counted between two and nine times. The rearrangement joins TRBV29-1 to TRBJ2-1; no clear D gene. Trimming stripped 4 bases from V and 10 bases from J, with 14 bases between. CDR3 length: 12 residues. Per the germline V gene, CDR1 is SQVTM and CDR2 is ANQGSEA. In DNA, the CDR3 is TGCAGCGTTGGTCGCCATCACGGCGAGCAGTTCTTC. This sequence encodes CSVGRHHGEQFF.

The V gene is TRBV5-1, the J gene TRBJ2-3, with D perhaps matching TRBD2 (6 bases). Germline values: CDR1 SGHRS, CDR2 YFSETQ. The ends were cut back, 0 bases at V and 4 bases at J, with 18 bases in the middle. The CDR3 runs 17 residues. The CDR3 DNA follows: TGCGCCAGCAGCTTGGCCTCCGGGACTCGGGTCCCAGATACGCAGTATTTT. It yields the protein CASSLASGTRVPDTQYF. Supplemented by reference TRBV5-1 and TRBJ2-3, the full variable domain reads KAGVTQTPRYLIKTRGQQVTLSCSPISGHRSVSWYQQTPGQGLQFLFEYFSETQRNKGNFPGRFSGRQFSNSRSEMNVSTLELGDSALYLCASSLASGTRVPDTQYFGPGTRLTVL.

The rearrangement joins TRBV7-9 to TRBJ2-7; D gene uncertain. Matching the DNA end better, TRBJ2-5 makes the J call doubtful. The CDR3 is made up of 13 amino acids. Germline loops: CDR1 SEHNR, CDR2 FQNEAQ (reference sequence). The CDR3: CASNFSVSETQYF. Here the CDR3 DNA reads TGTGCCAGCAACTTCTCCGTTTCGGAGACCCAGTACTTC.

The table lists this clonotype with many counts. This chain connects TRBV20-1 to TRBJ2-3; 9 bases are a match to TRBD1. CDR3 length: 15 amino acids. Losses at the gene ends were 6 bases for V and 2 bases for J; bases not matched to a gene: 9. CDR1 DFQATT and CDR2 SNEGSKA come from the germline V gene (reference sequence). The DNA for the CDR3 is TGCAGTGCGGAGGGACAGGGTTGGTTCACAGATACGCAGTATTTT. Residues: CSAEGQGWFTDTQYF.

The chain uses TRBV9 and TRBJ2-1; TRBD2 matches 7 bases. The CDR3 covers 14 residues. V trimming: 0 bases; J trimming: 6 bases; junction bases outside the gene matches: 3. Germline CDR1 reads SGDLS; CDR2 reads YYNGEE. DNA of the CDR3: TGTGCCAGCAGCGTAGTGGGGACTATCAATGAGCAGTTCTTC. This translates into CASSVVGTINEQFF.

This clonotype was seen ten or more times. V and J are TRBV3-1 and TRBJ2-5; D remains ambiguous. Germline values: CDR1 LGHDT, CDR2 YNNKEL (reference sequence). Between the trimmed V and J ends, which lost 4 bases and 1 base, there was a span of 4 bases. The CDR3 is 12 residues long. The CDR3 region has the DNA TGTGCCAGCAGCCTACTCCAAGAGACCCAGTACTTC. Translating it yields CASSLLQETQYF.

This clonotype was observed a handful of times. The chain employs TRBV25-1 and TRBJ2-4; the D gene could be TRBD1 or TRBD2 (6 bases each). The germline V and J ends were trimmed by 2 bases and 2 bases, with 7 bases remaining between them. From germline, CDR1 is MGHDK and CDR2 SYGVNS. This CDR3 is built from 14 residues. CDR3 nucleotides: TGTGCCAGCAGTGAAGGGGGGCCCAAAAACATTCAGTACTTC. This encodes CASSEGGPKNIQYF.

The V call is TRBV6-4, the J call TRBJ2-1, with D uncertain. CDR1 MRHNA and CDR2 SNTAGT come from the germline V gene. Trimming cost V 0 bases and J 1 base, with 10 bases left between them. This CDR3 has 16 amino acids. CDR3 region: CASSDSAGPSYNEQFF. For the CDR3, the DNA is TGTGCCAGCAGTGACTCGGCAGGTCCTTCCTACAATGAGCAGTTCTTC.

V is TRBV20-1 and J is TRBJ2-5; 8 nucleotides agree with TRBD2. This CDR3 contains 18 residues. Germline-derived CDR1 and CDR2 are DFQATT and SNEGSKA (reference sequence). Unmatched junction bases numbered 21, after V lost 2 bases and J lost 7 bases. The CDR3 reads CSARPFSGGLDSSMTQYF. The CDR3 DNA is TGCAGTGCTAGACCTTTCAGCGGGGGTTTGGATTCCAGCATGACCCAGTACTTC.

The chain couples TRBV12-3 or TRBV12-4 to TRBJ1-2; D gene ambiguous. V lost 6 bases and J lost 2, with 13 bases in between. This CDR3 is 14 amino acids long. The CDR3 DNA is TGTGCCAGCAGCTCTACCGGGATAAACTATGGCTACACCTTC. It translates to CASSSTGINYGYTF.

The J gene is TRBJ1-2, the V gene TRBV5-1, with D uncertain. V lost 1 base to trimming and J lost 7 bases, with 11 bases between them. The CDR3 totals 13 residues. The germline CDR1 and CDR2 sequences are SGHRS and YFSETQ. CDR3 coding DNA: TGCGCCAGCAGCTTGCAAGAGGGCCGTGGCTACACCTTC. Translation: CASSLQEGRGYTF.

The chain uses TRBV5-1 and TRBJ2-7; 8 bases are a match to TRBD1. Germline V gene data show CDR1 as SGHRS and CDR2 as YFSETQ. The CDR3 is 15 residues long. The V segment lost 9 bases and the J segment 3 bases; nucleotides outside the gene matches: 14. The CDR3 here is CATSPGTGTYYEQYF. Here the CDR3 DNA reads TGCGCCACTTCCCCCGGGACAGGAACGTACTACGAGCAGTACTTC.

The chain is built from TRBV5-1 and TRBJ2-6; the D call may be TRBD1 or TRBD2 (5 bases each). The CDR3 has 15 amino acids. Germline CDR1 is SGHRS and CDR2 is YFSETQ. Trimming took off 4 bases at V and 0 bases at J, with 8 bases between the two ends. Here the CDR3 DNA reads TGCGCCAGCAGCGGGACCACCTCTGGGGCCAACGTCCTGACTTTC. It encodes CASSGTTSGANVLTF. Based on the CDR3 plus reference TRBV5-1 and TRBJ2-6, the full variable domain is KAGVTQTPRYLIKTRGQQVTLSCSPISGHRSVSWYQQTPGQGLQFLFEYFSETQRNKGNFPGRFSGRQFSNSRSEMNVSTLELGDSALYLCASSGTTSGANVLTFGAGSRLTVL.

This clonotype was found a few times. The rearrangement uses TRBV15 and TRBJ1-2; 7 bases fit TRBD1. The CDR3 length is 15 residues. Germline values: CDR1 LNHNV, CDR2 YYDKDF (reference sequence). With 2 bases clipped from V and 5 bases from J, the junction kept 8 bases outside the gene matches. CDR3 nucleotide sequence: TGTGCCACCAGCAGATTACGACAGGGATTGTATGGCTACACCTTC. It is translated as CATSRLRQGLYGYTF.

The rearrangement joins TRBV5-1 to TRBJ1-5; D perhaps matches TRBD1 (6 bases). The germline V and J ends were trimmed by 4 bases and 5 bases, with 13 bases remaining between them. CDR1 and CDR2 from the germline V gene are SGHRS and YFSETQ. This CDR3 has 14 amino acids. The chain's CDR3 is CASSLGPGDQPQHF. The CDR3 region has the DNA TGCGCCAGCAGCCTGGGACCAGGGGATCAGCCCCAGCATTTT.

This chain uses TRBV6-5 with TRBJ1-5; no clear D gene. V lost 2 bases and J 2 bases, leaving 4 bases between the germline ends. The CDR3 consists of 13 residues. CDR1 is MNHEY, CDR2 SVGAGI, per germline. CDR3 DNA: TGTGCCAGCAGTTACGGTGGCAATCAGCCCCAGCATTTT. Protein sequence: CASSYGGNQPQHF.

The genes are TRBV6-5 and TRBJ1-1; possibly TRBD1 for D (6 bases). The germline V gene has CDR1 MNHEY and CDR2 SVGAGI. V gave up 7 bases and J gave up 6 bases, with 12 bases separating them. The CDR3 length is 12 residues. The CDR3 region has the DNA TGTGCCAGCAAGGGGGGCTCCGCTGAAGCTTTCTTT. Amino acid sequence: CASKGGSAEAFF.

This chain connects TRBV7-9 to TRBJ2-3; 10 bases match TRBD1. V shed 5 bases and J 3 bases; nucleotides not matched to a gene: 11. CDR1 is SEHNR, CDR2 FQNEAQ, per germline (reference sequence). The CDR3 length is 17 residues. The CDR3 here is CASSTRDRGRGTDTQYF. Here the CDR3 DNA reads TGTGCCAGCAGCACCCGGGACAGGGGCCGGGGGACAGATACGCAGTATTTT. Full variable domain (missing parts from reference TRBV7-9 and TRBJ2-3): DTGVSQNPRHKITKRGQNVTFRCDPISEHNRLYWYRQTLGQGPEFLTYFQNEAQLEKSRLLSDRFSAERPKGSFSTLEIQRTEQGDSAMYLCASSTRDRGRGTDTQYFGPGTRLTVL.

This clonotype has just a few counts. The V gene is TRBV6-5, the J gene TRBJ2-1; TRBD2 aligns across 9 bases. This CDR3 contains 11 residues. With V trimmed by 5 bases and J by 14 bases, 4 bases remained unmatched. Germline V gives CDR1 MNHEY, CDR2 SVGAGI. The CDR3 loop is CASSLAGTKFF. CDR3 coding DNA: TGTGCCAGCAGTCTAGCGGGGACGAAGTTCTTC.

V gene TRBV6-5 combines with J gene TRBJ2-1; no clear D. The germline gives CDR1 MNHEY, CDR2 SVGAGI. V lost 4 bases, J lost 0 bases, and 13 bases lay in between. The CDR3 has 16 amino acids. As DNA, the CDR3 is TGTGCCAGCAGTTGCGATGCGGCCAGCTCCTACAATGAGCAGTTCTTC. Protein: CASSCDAASSYNEQFF.

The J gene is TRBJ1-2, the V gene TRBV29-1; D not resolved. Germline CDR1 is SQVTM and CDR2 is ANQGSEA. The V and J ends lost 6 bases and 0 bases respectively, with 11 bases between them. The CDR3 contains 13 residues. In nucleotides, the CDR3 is TGCAGCGTCCCCTTTTACCCTAACTATGGCTACACCTTC. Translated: CSVPFYPNYGYTF.

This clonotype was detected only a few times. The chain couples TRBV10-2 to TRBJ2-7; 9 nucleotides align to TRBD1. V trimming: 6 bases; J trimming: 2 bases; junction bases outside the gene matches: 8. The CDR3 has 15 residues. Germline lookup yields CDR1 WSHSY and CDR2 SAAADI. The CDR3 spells CASRLSGTGPYEQYF. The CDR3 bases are TGCGCCAGCAGGTTGAGCGGGACAGGGCCCTACGAGCAGTACTTC.

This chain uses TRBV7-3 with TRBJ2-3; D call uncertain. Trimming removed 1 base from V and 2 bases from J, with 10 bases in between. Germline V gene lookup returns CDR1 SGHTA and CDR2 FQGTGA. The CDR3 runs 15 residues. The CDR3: CASSLNGQHTDTQYF. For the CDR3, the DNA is TGTGCCAGCAGCTTAAACGGTCAACACACAGATACGCAGTATTTT. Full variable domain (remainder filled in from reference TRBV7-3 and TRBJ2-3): GAGVSQTPSNKVTEKGKYVELRCDPISGHTALYWYRQSLGQGPEFLIYFQGTGAADDSGLPNDRFFAVRPEGSVSTLKIQRTERGDSAVYLCASSLNGQHTDTQYFGPGTRLTVL.

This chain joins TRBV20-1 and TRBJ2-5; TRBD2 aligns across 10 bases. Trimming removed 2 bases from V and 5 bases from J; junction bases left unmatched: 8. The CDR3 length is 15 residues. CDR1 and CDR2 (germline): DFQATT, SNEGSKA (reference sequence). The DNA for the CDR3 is TGCAGTGCTAGACACATACTAGCGGGGTGGGAGACCCAGTACTTC. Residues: CSARHILAGWETQYF.

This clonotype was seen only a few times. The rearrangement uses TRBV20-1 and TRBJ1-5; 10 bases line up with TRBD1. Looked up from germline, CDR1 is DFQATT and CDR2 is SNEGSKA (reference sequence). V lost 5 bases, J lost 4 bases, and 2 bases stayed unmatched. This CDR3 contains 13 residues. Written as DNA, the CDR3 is TGCAGTGCTTGGACAGGGGGGAATCAGCCCCAGCATTTT. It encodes CSAWTGGNQPQHF.

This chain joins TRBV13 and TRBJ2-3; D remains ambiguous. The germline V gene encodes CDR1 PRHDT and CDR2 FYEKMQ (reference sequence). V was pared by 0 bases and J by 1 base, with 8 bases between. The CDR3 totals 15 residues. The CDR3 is CASSLGRRGTDTQYF. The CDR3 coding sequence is TGTGCCAGCAGCTTAGGACGGAGAGGCACAGATACGCAGTATTTT.

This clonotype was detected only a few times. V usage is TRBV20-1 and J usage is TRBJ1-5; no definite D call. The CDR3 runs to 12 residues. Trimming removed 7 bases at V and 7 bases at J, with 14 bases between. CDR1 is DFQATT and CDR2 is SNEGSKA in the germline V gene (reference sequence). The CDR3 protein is CSVLTGGQPQHF. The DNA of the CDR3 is TGCAGTGTTTTGACGGGAGGCCAGCCCCAGCATTTT.